This T cell receptor beta chain was captured by sequencing in a study of control samples from healthy donors and cancer patients (dated by TCRdb to 2020 to 2022). This clone was counted a few times. Its recognized antigen is unknown. Base qualities were left out, and no much larger clone turns up one base away. The germline V gene gives CDR1 as ENHRY and CDR2 as SYGVKD. There are 13 amino acids in the CDR3, from cysteine to phenylalanine inclusive. Only the CDR3 DNA stays, 39 bases, in frame from base 1. Compared with germline, V lacks 6 bases and J lacks 5 bases; bases without a gene match: 2. The protocol used for the library was the immunoSEQ multiplex PCR assay. This is the immuneACCESS table as TCRdb keeps it, with only in-frame sequences that have V and J called. A part of the clones is gone; compared with another copy, unresolved V genes explain less than half, and the rest is unexplained. In this sample the table shows some 74,000 clones, approximately 90% of which occur a single time. The ten largest clonotypes hold more than 5.5% of the sample.

The source of this sequence is a woman in her forties or fifties in good health. The sample consisted of blood. Recombination linked TRBV10-3 to TRBJ2-1; the junction holds 9 bases that match TRBD1. The CDR3 in this case is CAISRDRDNEQFF. The nucleotide sequence reads as follows: TGTGCCATCAGCCGGGACAGGGACAATGAGCAGTTCTTC.